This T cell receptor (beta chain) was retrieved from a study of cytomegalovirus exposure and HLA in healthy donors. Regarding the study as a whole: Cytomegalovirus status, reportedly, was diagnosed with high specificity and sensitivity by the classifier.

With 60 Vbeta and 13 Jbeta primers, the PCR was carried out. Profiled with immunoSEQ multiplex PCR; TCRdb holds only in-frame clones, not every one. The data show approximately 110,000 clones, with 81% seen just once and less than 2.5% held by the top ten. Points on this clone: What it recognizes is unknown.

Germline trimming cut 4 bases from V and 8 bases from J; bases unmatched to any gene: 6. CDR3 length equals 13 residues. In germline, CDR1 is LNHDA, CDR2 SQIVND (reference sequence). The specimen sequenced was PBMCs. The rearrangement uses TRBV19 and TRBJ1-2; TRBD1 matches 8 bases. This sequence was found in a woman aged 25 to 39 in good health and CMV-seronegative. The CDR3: CASSTSGGPGYTF. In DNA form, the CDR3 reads TGTGCCAGTAGTACTTCAGGGGGCCCAGGCTACACCTTC.